This T cell receptor beta chain was recovered during a study of T cell repertoires in cytomegalovirus infection. About the research overall: The authors relied on CMV epitopes, both recently identified HLA-C-restricted and well-studied HLA-B-restricted. Whole-study results and caveats: CMV-specific TCR beta clonotypes restricted by HLA-C were the ones dominating the ex vivo response. Totalled public TCR beta family frequency picked out people who carried CMV plus the relevant HLA.

A single record per CDR3 protein comes from TCRdb applying MiXCR to the reads. The sample has tens of thousands of distinct CDR3 sequences, more than 20% seen once; the top ten hold roughly 45%. Concerning this clonotype itself: Its antigen is currently unknown.

Germline values: CDR1 SGHRS, CDR2 YFSETQ. Germline trimming cut 4 bases from V and 4 bases from J; bases unmatched to any gene: 8. The CDR3 is 15 residues long. This sequence originates from a human donor in good health (CMV status not recorded). Some clones in this sample may be carry-over from other donors' samples. This specimen was CD8+ T cells from cultured PBMCs, taken from culture after CMV antigen stimulation. This sequence joins TRBV5-1 and TRBJ2-7, with TRBD2 matching 10 bases. The CDR3 DNA sequence: TGCGCCAGCAGCCAAACTAGCGGGAACTCTTACGAGCAGTACTTC. The encoded protein is CASSQTSGNSYEQYF.